This T cell receptor (beta chain) was identified during a study of CD8 T cells in ankylosing spondylitis (TCRdb year 2017). Regarding the complete study: T cell receptor beta repertoires were profiled in healthy donors and ankylosing spondylitis patients so that disease-linked TCR variants could be found. The whole study cohort included over a hundred healthy donors and 20 to 30 ankylosing spondylitis patients. Samples of peripheral blood were taken, and for ankylosing spondylitis patients, synovial fluid was collected as well. What the research found in general, with its limitations: Some of the motif variants had been reported before in the synovial fluid and blood of reactive arthritis patients, a finding that suggests common disease-initiation mechanisms. Blood from ankylosing spondylitis patients appeared to be characterized by a TCR beta motif composed of under 10 highly homologous amino acid variants. According to the report, matched synovial fluid samples from ankylosing spondylitis patients were significantly enriched for the disease-linked clones. The disease-linked clones had a CD8+ phenotype and were found at relatively low frequencies in peripheral blood.

This sample was sequenced with an Illumina HiSeq 2500. Quantitative 5'-RACE with molecular barcodes was used to prepare TCR beta libraries. The paper's processing steps were these. To identify disease-linked TCR variants, a new computational method was used, one built on a probabilistic model of VDJ rearrangement. TCRdb took the public reads, trimmed them with fastp at Q25, ran MiXCR for clone calling and kept in-frame beta chains. Under each unique CDR3 protein, matching rows form one entry showing the most common genes and DNA. V and J calls and clone size were set by TCRdb, not the authors. This sample is represented by under 450,000 distinct CDR3 sequences; approximately 17% of them were singletons. The ten biggest clones cover just over 1% of the sample. The sample holds a few counts of this clonotype. There is no known antigen for this receptor. The sample holds no much larger clone one base away, and base qualities are not on file.

V lost 4 bases and J lost 4 bases; the stretch between them is 10 bases long. As encoded in the germline V gene, CDR1 is MNHNS while CDR2 is SASEGT. CDR3 length: 13 amino acids, cysteine to phenylalanine. The CDR3 DNA has 39 bases and is translated from base 1. Sample: blood, either unsorted or a sorted T cell fraction (not recorded which). The chain links TRBV6-1 with TRBJ2-5; the D match is possibly TRBD1 or TRBD2, with 6 bases aligned in each. The sequence came from a male donor with ankylosing spondylitis. The bases read TGTGCCAGCAGTGTATCGGGGGCAGAGACCCAGTACTTC. The encoded protein is CASSVSGAETQYF.